A single T cell receptor (beta chain) is shown here with its context. V lost 8 bases and J 9 bases, leaving 20 bases between the germline ends. The germline CDR1 and CDR2 sequences are GTSNPN and SVGIG (reference sequence). The length of the CDR3 is 13 residues. PCR was performed using 60 Vbeta and 13 Jbeta primers. Data came from immunoSEQ multiplex PCR; TCRdb stores just in-frame clones and leaves some out. The profile covers 150,000 or so clones, with 70% to 80% appearing a single time and 7.5% to 9% taken by the ten largest. The data originate from a study of cytomegalovirus exposure and HLA in healthy donors. For the study at large: Around 85 million unique TCR sequences came from HLA-typed donors in an early release.

The chain joins TRBV30 to TRBJ2-1; D might be TRBD2 (5 bases). Sequenced material: PBMCs. The receptor was derived from a man younger than 45 in good health and CMV-seropositive. CDR3: CARGENLDVEQFF. DNA for the CDR3: TGTGCCCGGGGAGAAAATCTAGACGTTGAGCAGTTCTTC.